What follows describes a single T cell receptor (beta chain). This specimen comes from a study of shared clonotypes between healthy human individuals. Study at large: Per-donor plates numbered three CD4 naive, three CD4 memory, two CD8 naive and one CD8 memory.

J was trimmed by 5 bases and V by 6 bases; bases with no gene match: 1. There are 14 residues in the CDR3. CDR1 and CDR2 from the germline V gene are SNHLY and FYNNEI. Repertoires were generated with immunoSEQ multiplex PCR, while TCRdb's copy carries only in-frame clones and drops some. Among some 2,400,000 clones listed, approximately 94% were seen once. This rearrangement joins TRBV2 to TRBJ2-3, with TRBD2 matching over 14 bases. Sequenced input: naive CD4+ T cells sorted from blood. Documented subset: CD45RA+ positively selected. The clonotype was recovered from a young man in good health. The CDR3, as DNA: TGTGCCAGCAGAGGACTAGCGGGGGGAGATACGCAGTATTTT. Amino acids: CASRGLAGGDTQYF. The complete variable domain, with remaining parts taken from reference TRBV2 and TRBJ2-3, reads EPEVTQTPSHQVTQMGQEVILRCVPISNHLYFYWYRQILGQKVEFLVSFYNNEISEKSEIFDDQFSVERPDGSNFTLKIRSTKLEDSAMYFCASRGLAGGDTQYFGPGTRLTVL.